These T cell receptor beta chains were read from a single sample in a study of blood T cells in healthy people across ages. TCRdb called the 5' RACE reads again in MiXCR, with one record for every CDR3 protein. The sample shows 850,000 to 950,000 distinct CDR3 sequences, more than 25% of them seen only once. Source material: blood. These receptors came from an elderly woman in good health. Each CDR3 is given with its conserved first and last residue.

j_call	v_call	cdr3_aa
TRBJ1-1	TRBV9	CASSPGIGQVNTEAFF
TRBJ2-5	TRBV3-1	CASSGGGSGETQYF
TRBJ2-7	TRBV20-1	CSAREGLAGYEQYF
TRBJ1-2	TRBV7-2	CASTAGQGAVYGYTF
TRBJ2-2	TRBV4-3	CASSQSRTATLNTGELFF
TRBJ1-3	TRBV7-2	CASSLQVLTGNTIYF
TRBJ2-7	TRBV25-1	CASSQPGTGTYEQYF
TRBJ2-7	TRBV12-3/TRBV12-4	CASSPQSAGQVHEQYF
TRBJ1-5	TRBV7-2	CASSFPGSNQPQHF
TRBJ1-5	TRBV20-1	CSARSAGGRPQHF
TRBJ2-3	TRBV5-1	CASSQGLAGEAQYF
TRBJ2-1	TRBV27	CASSAWTGAGNEQFF
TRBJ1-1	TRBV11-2	CASSPPTGPNTEAFF
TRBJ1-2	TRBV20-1	CSARVPRDRGNGYTF
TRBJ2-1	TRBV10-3	CAISESMGRGAGETQFF
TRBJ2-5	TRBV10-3	CAISVGTGGAETQYF
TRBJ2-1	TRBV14	CASSLLAGGGNEQFF
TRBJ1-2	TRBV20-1	CSASEGVYGYTF
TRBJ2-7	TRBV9	CASSVGEGRYEQYF
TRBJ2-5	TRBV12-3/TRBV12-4	CASSLEVYQETQYF
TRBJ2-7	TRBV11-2	CASSFRDRGYEQYF
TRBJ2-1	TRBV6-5	CASSPPGQGFHEQFF
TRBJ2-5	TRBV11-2	CACSLVGLQETQYF